Below, 32 T cell receptor beta chains from the same sample are listed, as sequenced in a study of T cell changes during pregnancy in multiple sclerosis. Sequenced by immunoSEQ multiplex PCR; TCRdb stores in-frame clones only, minus some. The sample includes 70,000 to 95,000 clones, about 93% of them seen just once. The source was CD4+ T cells from peripheral blood mononuclear cells, collected in the second trimester of pregnancy. Receptor source: a female donor with multiple sclerosis, enrolled in a pregnancy study.

CDR3: CASMGQYNSPLHF. DNA of the CDR3: TGTGCCAGCATGGGACAGTATAATTCACCCCTCCACTTT. This chain links TRBV28 with TRBJ1-6; TRBD1 matches at 7 bases. Looked up from germline, CDR1 is MDHEN and CDR2 is SYDVKM. This CDR3 has 13 residues. The trim removed 7 bases at V and 4 bases at J, leaving 1 base unmatched.

The chain has TRBV6-1 and TRBJ1-2; D not resolved. V was cut by 7 bases and J by 4 bases, with 16 bases left in between. The V gene's germline CDR1 is MNHNS and CDR2 SASEGT. This CDR3 contains 14 residues. The CDR3: CASTTDIQAYGYTF. The CDR3 DNA reads as TGTGCCAGCACCACAGACATCCAAGCCTATGGCTACACCTTC.

This chain connects TRBV14 to TRBJ2-4; D is unclear. Germline V gene data show CDR1 as SGHDN and CDR2 as FVKESK. Trimming took 0 bases from V and 10 from J, leaving 19 bases between them. The CDR3 has 16 residues. The CDR3: CASSQDRLIRFLIQYF. CDR3 bases: TGTGCCAGCAGCCAAGATCGCCTAATCCGCTTCTTGATTCAGTACTTC.

The chain uses TRBV10-2 and TRBJ1-1; tentative D call: TRBD1 (6 bases). V lost 7 bases and J lost 0, with 12 bases in between. This CDR3 contains 14 residues. CDR1 and CDR2 (germline): WSHSY, SAAADI. The CDR3 nucleotides are TGCGCCAGCACCCGGGACACCTTGAACACTGAAGCTTTCTTT. Amino acids: CASTRDTLNTEAFF.

The V gene is TRBV19, the J gene TRBJ2-7; tentatively, D is TRBD1 (6 bases). V shed 5 bases and J shed 1 base, with 15 bases lying between them. Germline assignment: CDR1 LNHDA and CDR2 SQIVND (reference sequence). The CDR3 loop spans 15 amino acids. Here the CDR3 reads CASSSAPTGSYEQYF. The CDR3 DNA reads as TGTGCCAGTAGTTCCGCCCCTACAGGGTCCTACGAGCAGTACTTC.

The chain uses TRBV5-5 and TRBJ1-2; D unresolved. The CDR3 has 13 amino acids. Trimming left V 2 bases short and J 5 bases short, with 10 bases between. Germline V gives CDR1 SGHKS, CDR2 YYEKEE (reference sequence). Written as DNA, the CDR3 is TGTGCCAGCAGCTTTCTGTACGGGTATGGCTACACCTTC. This sequence encodes CASSFLYGYGYTF.

CDR3 DNA: TGTGCCAGCAGCGTAGTGGCCGTGGCAGATACGCAGTATTTT. This codes for CASSVVAVADTQYF. The chain uses TRBV9 and TRBJ2-3, with D uncertain. This CDR3 has 14 residues. V was trimmed by 0 bases and J by 4 bases, leaving 9 bases between them. CDR1 and CDR2 (germline): SGDLS, YYNGEE.

The V and J genes are TRBV7-6 and TRBJ2-2; tentative D call: TRBD2 (5 bases). This CDR3 is built from 16 residues. The V end lost 2 bases, the J end lost 3 bases, and 13 bases lay between the germline ends. CDR1 and CDR2 (germline): SGHVS, FNYEAQ. In nucleotides, the CDR3 is TGTGCCAGCAGCTTAATGACTGCCGGGGACACCGGGGAGCTGTTTTTT. It is translated as CASSLMTAGDTGELFF.

The rearrangement links TRBV16 to TRBJ2-7; 8 bases agree with TRBD1. The CDR3 runs to 13 residues. J lost 4 bases, V lost 4 bases, and 3 bases had no gene match. Per the germline V gene, CDR1 is KGHSY and CDR2 is FQNENV. This CDR3 is CASSPDRAYEQYF. CDR3 coding DNA: TGTGCCAGCAGCCCGGACAGGGCATACGAGCAGTACTTC.

The chain links TRBV28 to TRBJ1-6; D not certain. V lost 3 bases and J lost 5, with 14 bases in between. CDR3 length: 16 residues. CDR1 is MDHEN, CDR2 SYDVKM, per germline. CDR3 sequence (DNA): TGTGCCAGCAGTTTGGGCACCATTAGGAATAATTCACCCCTCCACTTT. Translated, it gives CASSLGTIRNNSPLHF.

The chain joins TRBV2 to TRBJ2-1; 9 bases fit TRBD2. With 4 bases clipped from V and 6 bases from J, the junction kept 7 bases outside the gene matches. There are 15 residues in the CDR3. Per germline, CDR1 SNHLY and CDR2 FYNNEI. CDR3 DNA sequence: TGTGCCAGCAGTGTTCGAGCGGGGGGCCGCAATGAGCAGTTCTTC. Translated: CASSVRAGGRNEQFF.

The chain carries TRBV13 and TRBJ1-2, with 8 bases fitting TRBD1. Losses at the gene ends were 5 bases for V and 3 bases for J; bases not matched to a gene: 11. The CDR3 is 16 amino acids. Germline loops: CDR1 PRHDT, CDR2 FYEKMQ (reference sequence). The CDR3 bases are TGTGCCAGCAGCCCTTCTGGGACAGGCACTTACTATGGCTACACCTTC. Translating gives CASSPSGTGTYYGYTF. Variable domain in full (rest from reference TRBV13 and TRBJ1-2): AAGVIQSPRHLIKEKRETATLKCYPIPRHDTVYWYQQGPGQDPQFLISFYEKMQSDKGSIPDRFSAQQFSDYHSELNMSSLELGDSALYFCASSPSGTGTYYGYTFGSGTRLTVV.

The V call is TRBV30, the J call TRBJ2-2, with D perhaps matching TRBD1 (5 bases). The CDR3 sequence is 14 residues long. Trimming took 4 bases from V and 6 from J, leaving 15 bases between them. From germline, CDR1 is GTSNPN and CDR2 SVGIG (reference sequence). Here the CDR3 DNA reads TGTGCCTGGACAGGGCAGGTTAATCCCGGGGAGCTGTTTTTT. Its protein is CAWTGQVNPGELFF.

On this clone: The junction differs from germline at one of its ends, possibly a read error. V and J are TRBV2 and TRBJ2-5, with TRBD1 matching 10 bases. The CDR3 consists of 16 residues. Germline assignment: CDR1 SNHLY and CDR2 FYNNEI. The CDR3 DNA reads TGTGCCAGCAGGACATCCGGGACAGGGGTTGGAGAGGCCCAGTACTTC. Protein: CASRTSGTGVGEAQYF.

This rearrangement joins TRBV7-9 to TRBJ2-1, with 8 bases fitting TRBD1. There are 14 residues in the CDR3. V lost 3 bases to trimming and J lost 5 bases; unmatched junction nucleotides: 3. Per the germline V gene, CDR1 is SEHNR and CDR2 is FQNEAQ (reference sequence). The CDR3 loop reads CASSFDRGNNEQFF. DNA of the CDR3: TGTGCCAGCAGCTTCGACAGGGGCAACAATGAGCAGTTCTTC. The full variable domain, in which reference TRBV7-9 and TRBJ2-1 provide the parts outside the CDR3, is DTGVSQNPRHKITKRGQNVTFRCDPISEHNRLYWYRQTLGQGPEFLTYFQNEAQLEKSRLLSDRFSAERPKGSFSTLEIQRTEQGDSAMYLCASSFDRGNNEQFFGPGTRLTVL.

The chain joins TRBV9 to TRBJ2-5, with 8 nucleotides matching TRBD2. The J segment lost 5 bases and the V segment lost 2 bases, leaving 11 bases of the junction unmatched. The CDR3 runs 16 residues. The germline CDR1 and CDR2 sequences are SGDLS and YYNGEE. CDR3 region: CASSVSSGLVMETQYF. The CDR3 nucleotides read TGTGCCAGCAGCGTGTCCTCGGGACTAGTAATGGAGACCCAGTACTTC.

The V gene is TRBV19, the J gene TRBJ1-6; no reliable D call. The CDR3 sequence is 13 residues long. With 6 bases removed from V and 11 bases from J, the gap between germline ends came to 14 bases. Germline-derived CDR1 and CDR2 are LNHDA and SQIVND (reference sequence). CDR3 nucleotide sequence: TGTGCCAGTAGCCATCGGGGAGGGACACCCCTCCACTTT. It codes for CASSHRGGTPLHF. The full variable domain, completed using reference TRBV19 and TRBJ1-6, is DGGITQSPKYLFRKEGQNVTLSCEQNLNHDAMYWYRQDPGQGLRLIYYSQIVNDFQKGDIAEGYSVSREKKESFPLTVTSAQKNPTAFYLCASSHRGGTPLHFGNGTRLTVT.

The chain combines TRBV28 with TRBJ1-2; D is possibly TRBD1 (5 bases). The V end was cut by 11 bases, the J end by 4 bases, with 14 bases between. CDR1 is MDHEN, CDR2 SYDVKM, per germline. The CDR3 consists of 12 residues. In nucleotides, the CDR3 is TGTGCCCTTGGGGGGGGTTTCTATGGCTACACCTTC. Protein: CALGGGFYGYTF.

V and J are TRBV19 and TRBJ2-1, with a weak D call TRBD1 (6 bases). The germline V gene has CDR1 LNHDA and CDR2 SQIVND (reference sequence). V dropped 3 bases and J dropped 3 bases, with 9 bases sitting between them. The CDR3 is 14 amino acids. CDR3: CASSIPDSYNEQFF. CDR3 nucleotides: TGTGCCAGTAGTATTCCGGACAGCTACAATGAGCAGTTCTTC.

The chain combines TRBV5-1 with TRBJ2-1; 9 nucleotides match TRBD2. V trimming: 0 bases; J trimming: 5 bases; junction bases outside the gene matches: 3. CDR1 is SGHRS, CDR2 YFSETQ, per germline. The CDR3 has 15 residues. CDR3: CASSLVAGADNEQFF. The CDR3 bases are TGCGCCAGCAGCTTGGTAGCGGGAGCCGACAATGAGCAGTTCTTC.

V gene TRBV9 combines with J gene TRBJ1-6, with a possible D match to TRBD1 (5 bases). The CDR3 is 15 amino acids. Germline V gene lookup returns CDR1 SGDLS and CDR2 YYNGEE. V was pared by 2 bases and J by 6 bases, with 12 bases between. This CDR3 is CASSVEGAGNSPLHF. DNA for the CDR3: TGTGCCAGCAGCGTGGAAGGGGCAGGTAATTCACCCCTCCACTTT.

V is TRBV6-1 and J is TRBJ2-7; D might be TRBD2 (6 bases). V was trimmed by 5 bases and J by 5 bases, leaving 13 bases between them. Germline-derived CDR1 and CDR2 are MNHNS and SASEGT. The CDR3 is 13 amino acids. The CDR3: CASSRLGSNEQYF. Here the CDR3 DNA reads TGTGCCAGCAGTAGACTAGGGTCAAACGAGCAGTACTTC.

The rearrangement joins TRBV15 to TRBJ2-4, with a weak D call TRBD2 (6 bases). Trimming stripped 3 bases from V and 9 bases from J, with 18 bases between. Germline assignment: CDR1 LNHNV and CDR2 YYDKDF (reference sequence). The CDR3 runs to 15 residues. In nucleotides, the CDR3 is TGTGCCACCAGCAGGGGCCGACTAGTTGGGGCCATTCAGTACTTC. This translates into CATSRGRLVGAIQYF.

The sample holds one count of this clone. CDR3 protein: CASSLGTSGIDEQFF. For the CDR3, the DNA is TGTGCCAGCAGCTTGGGGACTAGCGGGATTGATGAGCAGTTCTTC. V and J are TRBV7-8 and TRBJ2-1, with TRBD2 matching 13 bases. Losses at the gene ends were 3 bases for V and 8 bases for J; bases not matched to a gene: 4. The V gene's germline CDR1 is SGHVS and CDR2 FQNEAQ. This CDR3 has 15 amino acids.

V is TRBV7-9 and J is TRBJ1-2; the D is unclear. This CDR3 has 12 amino acids. V lost 5 bases and J 4 bases, leaving 8 bases between the germline ends. Per germline, CDR1 SEHNR and CDR2 FQNEAQ (reference sequence). CDR3: CASSPEGYGYTF. CDR3 in DNA: TGTGCCAGCAGCCCAGAGGGCTATGGCTACACCTTC.

The chain links TRBV4-2 to TRBJ1-6; D unresolved. The V and J ends lost 0 bases and 7 bases respectively, with 13 bases between them. The CDR3 consists of 16 residues. The germline gives CDR1 LGHNA, CDR2 YNFKEQ. The CDR3 region is CASSQDTRAANSPLHF. CDR3 DNA: TGTGCCAGCAGCCAAGATACGAGGGCTGCAAATTCACCCCTCCACTTT.

This clone was seen a single time. The rearrangement uses TRBV10-3 and TRBJ2-1, with TRBD2 as a possible D gene (6 bases). The CDR3 has 15 residues. Germline lookup yields CDR1 ENHRY and CDR2 SYGVKD. Trimming pared 0 bases from V and 5 bases from J, leaving 11 bases between. As DNA, the CDR3 is TGTGCCATCAGTGAGTCCGGGGGAAAACACAATGAGCAGTTCTTC. Translation gives CAISESGGKHNEQFF.

The chain links TRBV2 to TRBJ2-7, with D perhaps TRBD2 (5 bases). Germline V gene lookup returns CDR1 SNHLY and CDR2 FYNNEI. CDR3 size: 14 residues. Trimming removed 8 bases at V and 0 bases at J, with 14 bases between. The CDR3, as DNA: TGTGCCAGCTCTGACTATCCTACCTCCTACGAGCAGTACTTC. Translating gives CASSDYPTSYEQYF. The full variable domain, rest sourced from reference TRBV2 and TRBJ2-7, is EPEVTQTPSHQVTQMGQEVILRCVPISNHLYFYWYRQILGQKVEFLVSFYNNEISEKSEIFDDQFSVERPDGSNFTLKIRSTKLEDSAMYFCASSDYPTSYEQYFGPGTRLTVT.

The gene calls are TRBV5-1 and TRBJ2-7, with D maybe TRBD1 (5 bases). Germline V gives CDR1 SGHRS, CDR2 YFSETQ. The CDR3 totals 15 residues. Trimming removed 1 base at V and 2 bases at J, with 13 bases between. The CDR3 DNA reads TGCGCCAGCAGCTTGTTAGGGGCGGACACCTACGAGCAGTACTTC. This translates into CASSLLGADTYEQYF.

The V and J genes are TRBV29-1 and TRBJ2-5, with 9 bases identical to TRBD2. CDR1 and CDR2 from the germline V gene are SQVTM and ANQGSEA. CDR3 length: 14 residues. V shed 4 bases, J shed 5 bases, and the junction held 8 bases outside the gene matches. This CDR3 reads CSVVGGGAGETQYF. In nucleotides, the CDR3 is TGCAGCGTTGTTGGCGGGGGGGCCGGGGAGACCCAGTACTTC.

V is TRBV29-1 and J is TRBJ1-5; tentatively, D is TRBD1 (6 bases). The V gene's germline CDR1 is SQVTM and CDR2 ANQGSEA. The CDR3 spans 12 residues. Trimming removed 4 bases from V and 11 bases from J, with 15 bases in between. The CDR3 is CSVAQGPQAQHF. For the CDR3, the DNA is TGCAGCGTTGCTCAGGGGCCCCAGGCCCAGCATTTT.

The J gene is TRBJ2-1, the V gene TRBV9; a possible D gene is TRBD1 (5 bases). CDR3 length equals 13 residues. The V gene's germline CDR1 is SGDLS and CDR2 YYNGEE. V gave up 3 bases and J gave up 4 bases, with 8 bases separating them. DNA for the CDR3: TGTGCCAGCAGCGGGTACAGGTACAATGAGCAGTTCTTC. Protein sequence: CASSGYRYNEQFF. Full variable domain (rest looked up from reference TRBV9 and TRBJ2-1): DSGVTQTPKHLITATGQRVTLRCSPRSGDLSVYWYQQSLDQGLQFLIQYYNGEERAKGNILERFSAQQFPDLHSELNLSSLELGDSALYFCASSGYRYNEQFFGPGTRLTVL.